These T cell receptor beta chains were read from a single sample in a study of immune characterization of retroperitoneal liposarcoma. TCRdb reprocessed the PCR reads via MiXCR and lists one record per CDR3 protein. The sample lists about 18,000 distinct CDR3 sequences, around 40% seen once, with about 7% in the top ten. Sequencing was performed on blood. These receptors were obtained from a male donor with retroperitoneal liposarcoma. Each CDR3 is given with its conserved first and last residue. A D gene is named only where the DNA matches it firmly. The size field is filled for only some rows; it gives once, few, many or a size class.

V	D	J	size	CDR3	DNA
TRBV6-1	-	TRBJ2-7	many	CASSVSPNSYEQYF	TGTGCCAGCAGTGTTAGTCCCAACTCCTACGAGCAGTACTTC
TRBV12-3/TRBV12-4	-	TRBJ2-1	few	CASTPGMGHEQFF	TGTGCCAGCACACCCGGGATGGGACACGAGCAGTTCTTC
TRBV6-1	TRBD2	TRBJ2-5	-	CASNPGGTITYEHYF	TGTGCCAGCAACCCGGGGGGGACCATAACCTACGAGCATTACTTC
TRBV12-3/TRBV12-4	TRBD1	TRBJ2-1	-	CATSFLLTTGQGVYNEQFF	TGTGCCACCAGTTTCCTTTTGACTACCGGACAGGGGGTATACAATGAGCAGTTTTTC
TRBV27	-	TRBJ1-1	few	CASSLPYPKTVDTEAFF	TGTGCCAGCAGTTTACCTTACCCCAAGACAGTGGACACTGAAGCTTTCTTT
TRBV12-3/TRBV12-4	TRBD2	TRBJ2-7	-	CASSTLAGGSYEQYF	TGTGCCAGCAGTACCTTAGCGGGAGGCTCCTACGAGCAGTACTTC
TRBV12-3/TRBV12-4	TRBD2	TRBJ2-2	-	CASTPLAAGELFF	TGTGCCAGCACTCCTCTAGCGGCCGGGGAGCTGTTTTTT
TRBV12-3/TRBV12-4	TRBD2	TRBJ2-1	-	CASSLAGVGNEQFF	TGTGCCAGCAGTCTAGCGGGAGTAGGTAATGAGCAGTTCTTC
TRBV7-6	TRBD2	TRBJ2-7	few	CASSPLAGVDNEQYF	TGTGCTAGCAGCCCTCTAGCGGGAGTAGACAATGAGCAGTACTTC
TRBV12-3/TRBV12-4	TRBD2	TRBJ2-2	-	CASSSEGLAGAHVGGELFF	TGTGCCAGCAGTTCCGAGGGACTAGCGGGGGCCCATGTCGGAGGGGAGCTGTTTTTT
TRBV10-3	TRBD1	TRBJ2-7	few	CATWDSSYEQYF	TGTGCCACCTGGGACAGCTCCTACGAGCAGTACTTC
TRBV10-3	TRBD1	TRBJ2-1	-	CAISEFTGTGAYEQFF	TGTGCCATCAGTGAGTTCACCGGGACAGGGGCCTACGAGCAGTTCTTC
TRBV6-1	TRBD1	TRBJ1-2	-	CASSEEGAISPNYGYTF	TGTGCCAGCAGTGAAGAGGGGGCTATCTCCCCTAACTATGGCTACACCTTC
TRBV6-1	-	TRBJ2-1	medium-sized	CASKLLGQRDYEQFF	TGTGCCAGCAAACTCCTTGGACAGAGAGACTACGAGCAGTTCTTC
TRBV7-2	-	TRBJ2-1	-	CASSLEGSVAPNEQFF	TGTGCCAGCAGCTTAGAGGGGTCGGTGGCACCCAATGAGCAGTTCTTC
TRBV14	TRBD2	TRBJ2-7	-	CASSRRSAGLYEQYF	TGTGCCAGCAGCCGTCGATCAGCGGGACTATACGAGCAGTACTTC
TRBV7-2	-	TRBJ2-7	-	CASSTWGAGYEQYF	TGTGCCAGCAGCACTTGGGGGGCAGGCTACGAGCAGTACTTC
TRBV6-6	-	TRBJ2-1	few	CASGGKGNEQFF	TGTGCCAGCGGAGGTAAGGGCAATGAGCAGTTCTTC
TRBV12-3/TRBV12-4	TRBD2	TRBJ2-3	many	CASSRTSASTDTQYF	TGTGCCAGCAGTCGGACTAGCGCAAGCACAGATACGCAGTATTTT
TRBV5-1	-	TRBJ2-3	-	CASSEFAETDTQYF	TGCGCCAGCAGTGAGTTTGCTGAGACAGATACGCAGTATTTT
TRBV7-7	-	TRBJ2-5	few	CASSLFGGAETQYF	TGTGCTAGCAGCTTATTCGGAGGGGCGGAGACCCAGTACTTC
TRBV11-3	TRBD1	TRBJ1-1	few	CASSLETGGGTEAFF	TGTGCCAGCAGCTTAGAAACAGGGGGGGGCACTGAAGCTTTCTTT